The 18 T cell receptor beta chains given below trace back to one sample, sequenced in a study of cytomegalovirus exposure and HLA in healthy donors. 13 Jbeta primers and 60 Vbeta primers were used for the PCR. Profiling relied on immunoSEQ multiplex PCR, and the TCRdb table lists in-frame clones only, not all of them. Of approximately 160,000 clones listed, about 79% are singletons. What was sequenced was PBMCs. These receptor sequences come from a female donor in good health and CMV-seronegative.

Here the CDR3 DNA reads TGTGCCAGCAGGTCCGGGACAGGAGCCGATTGGGATGGCTACACCTTC. Protein: CASRSGTGADWDGYTF. The V and J genes are TRBV5-4 and TRBJ1-2; 8 bases fit TRBD1. This CDR3 is 16 amino acids long. The trim removed 5 bases at V and 6 bases at J, leaving 15 bases unmatched. Looked up from germline, CDR1 is SGHNT and CDR2 is YYREEE (reference sequence).

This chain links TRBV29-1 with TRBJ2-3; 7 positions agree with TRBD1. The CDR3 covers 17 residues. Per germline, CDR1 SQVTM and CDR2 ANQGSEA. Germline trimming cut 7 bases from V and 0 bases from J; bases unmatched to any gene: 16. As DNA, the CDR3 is TGCAGCGCCGCCTATGACAGGGCCCCTAAGAGCACAGATACGCAGTATTTT. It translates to CSAAYDRAPKSTDTQYF.

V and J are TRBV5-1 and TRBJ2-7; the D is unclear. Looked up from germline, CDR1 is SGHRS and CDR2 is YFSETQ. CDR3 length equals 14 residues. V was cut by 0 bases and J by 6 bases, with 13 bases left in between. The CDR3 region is CASSLDGTIGEQYF. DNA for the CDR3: TGCGCCAGCAGCTTGGACGGTACTATAGGCGAGCAGTACTTC.

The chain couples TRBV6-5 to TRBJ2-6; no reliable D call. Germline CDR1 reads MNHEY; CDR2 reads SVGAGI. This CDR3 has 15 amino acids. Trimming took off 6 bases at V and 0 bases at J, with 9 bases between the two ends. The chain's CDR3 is CASRQVSSGANVLTF. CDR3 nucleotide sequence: TGTGCCAGCAGACAAGTCAGCTCTGGGGCCAACGTCCTGACTTTC.

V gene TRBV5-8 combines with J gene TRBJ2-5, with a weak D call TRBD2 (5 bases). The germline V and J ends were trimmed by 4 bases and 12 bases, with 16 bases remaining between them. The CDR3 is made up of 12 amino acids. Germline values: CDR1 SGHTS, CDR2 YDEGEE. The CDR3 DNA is TGTGCCAGCAGCCCGCGGATGATCGGGAAGTACTTC. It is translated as CASSPRMIGKYF.

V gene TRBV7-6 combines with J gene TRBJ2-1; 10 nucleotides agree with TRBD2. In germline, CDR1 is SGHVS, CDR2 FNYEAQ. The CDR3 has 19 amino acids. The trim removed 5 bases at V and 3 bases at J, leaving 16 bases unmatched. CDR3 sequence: CASSTQLAGTHLGYNEQFF. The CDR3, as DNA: TGTGCCAGCAGCACTCAACTAGCGGGGACCCACCTTGGCTACAATGAGCAGTTCTTC.

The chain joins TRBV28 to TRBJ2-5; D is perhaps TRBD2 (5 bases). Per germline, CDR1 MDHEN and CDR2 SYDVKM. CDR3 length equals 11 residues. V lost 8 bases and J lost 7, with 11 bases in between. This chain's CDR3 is CASEHRGTQYF. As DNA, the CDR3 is TGTGCCAGCGAACACCGGGGGACCCAGTACTTC.

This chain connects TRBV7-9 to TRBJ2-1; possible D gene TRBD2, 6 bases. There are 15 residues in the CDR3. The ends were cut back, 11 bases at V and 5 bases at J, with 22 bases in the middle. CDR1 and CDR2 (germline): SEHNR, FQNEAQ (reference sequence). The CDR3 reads CAASPGGTAHNEQFF. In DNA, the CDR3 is TGTGCCGCCTCCCCCGGAGGGACTGCTCACAATGAGCAGTTCTTC.

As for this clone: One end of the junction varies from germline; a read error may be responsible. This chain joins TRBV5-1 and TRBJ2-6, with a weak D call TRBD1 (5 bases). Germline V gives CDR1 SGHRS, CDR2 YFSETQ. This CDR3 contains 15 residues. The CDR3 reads CASSEQGLGANGLTF. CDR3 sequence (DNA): TGCGCCAGCAGCGAGCAGGGTCTAGGGGCCAACGGCCTGACTTTC.

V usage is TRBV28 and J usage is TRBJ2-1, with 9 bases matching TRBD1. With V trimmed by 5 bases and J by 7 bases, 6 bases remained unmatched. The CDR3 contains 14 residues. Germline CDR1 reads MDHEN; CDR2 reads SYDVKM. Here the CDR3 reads CASSARQGVNEQFF. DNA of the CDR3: TGTGCCAGCAGTGCCCGACAGGGGGTGAATGAGCAGTTCTTC.

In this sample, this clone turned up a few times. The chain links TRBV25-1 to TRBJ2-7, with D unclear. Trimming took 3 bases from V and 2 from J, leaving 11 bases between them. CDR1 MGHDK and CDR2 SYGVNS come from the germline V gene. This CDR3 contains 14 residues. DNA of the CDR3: TGTGCCAGCAGTGATGTTACTGTACCCTACGAGCAGTACTTC. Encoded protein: CASSDVTVPYEQYF.

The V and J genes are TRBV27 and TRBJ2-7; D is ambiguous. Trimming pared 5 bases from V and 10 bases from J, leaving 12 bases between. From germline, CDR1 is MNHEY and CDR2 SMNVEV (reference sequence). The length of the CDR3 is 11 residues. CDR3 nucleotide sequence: TGTGCCAGCAGTATAGACACGGTCCAGTACTTC. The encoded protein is CASSIDTVQYF.

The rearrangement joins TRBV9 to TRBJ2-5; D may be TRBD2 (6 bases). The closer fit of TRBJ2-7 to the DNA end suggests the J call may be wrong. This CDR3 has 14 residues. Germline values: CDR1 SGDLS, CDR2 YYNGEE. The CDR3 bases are TGTGCCAGCAGCCCGCGGGGCAGGGTTCACGAGCAGTACTTC. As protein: CASSPRGRVHEQYF.

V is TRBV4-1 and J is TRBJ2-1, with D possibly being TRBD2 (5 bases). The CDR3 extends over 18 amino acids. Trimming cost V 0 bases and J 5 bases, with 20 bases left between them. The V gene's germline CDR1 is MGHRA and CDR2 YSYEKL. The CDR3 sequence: CASSQDGLQATTNNEQFF. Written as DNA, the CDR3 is TGCGCCAGCAGCCAAGATGGCTTACAAGCGACTACTAACAATGAGCAGTTCTTC.

In DNA, the CDR3 is TGTGCCAGCAGCCACGACCTGGGGCGAAGAAACACCATATATTTT. Encoded protein: CASSHDLGRRNTIYF. The chain is built from TRBV5-4 and TRBJ1-3; possibly TRBD1 for D (5 bases). The V gene lost 4 bases and the J gene lost 5 bases, with 16 bases spanning the gap. CDR1 is SGHNT and CDR2 is YYREEE in the germline V gene (reference sequence). This CDR3 contains 15 residues.

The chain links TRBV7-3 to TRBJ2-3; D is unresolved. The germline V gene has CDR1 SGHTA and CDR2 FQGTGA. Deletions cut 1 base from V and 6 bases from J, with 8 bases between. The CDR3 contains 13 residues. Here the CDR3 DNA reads TGTGCCAGCAGCTTAATAGCTGGGGATACGCAGTATTTT. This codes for CASSLIAGDTQYF.

CDR3 in DNA: TGTGCCAGCAGGCCCGGGACAGTTGGCTACACCTTC. It yields the protein CASRPGTVGYTF. V is TRBV6-5 and J is TRBJ1-2, with TRBD1 identical over 7 bases. V was pared by 6 bases and J by 7 bases, with 5 bases of the junction left unmatched. The CDR3 consists of 12 residues. CDR1 MNHEY and CDR2 SVGAGI come from the germline V gene.

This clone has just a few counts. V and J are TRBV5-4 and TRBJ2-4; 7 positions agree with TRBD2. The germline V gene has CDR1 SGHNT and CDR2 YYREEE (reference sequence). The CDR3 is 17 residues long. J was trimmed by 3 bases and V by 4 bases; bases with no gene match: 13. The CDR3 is CASSPGGGRANKNIQYF. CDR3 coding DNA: TGTGCCAGCAGCCCTGGGGGGGGACGAGCAAACAAAAACATTCAGTACTTC.